This record concerns one T cell receptor beta chain sequence. This clone was observed a few times. The clone's antigen remains unknown. Per-nucleotide qualities are absent, and no much larger clonotype sits a single base away. The data were obtained in a study of early stage breast cancer tumors (dated by TCRdb to about 2017). Describing the broader study: Of the approximately 15 invasive breast tumors, about 13 were found to be estrogen receptor-positive, progesterone receptor-positive and HER2-negative. On average, each sample had about 9.6-fold read coverage. The samples as a whole yielded a few million detected templates, corresponding to 900,000 to 1,100,000 unique clonotypes. About 70% of the 12 ER+/PR+/HER2- tumors were invasive ductal carcinomas, while the other four were invasive lobular carcinomas. What the work shows at the level of the full study, not this receptor alone: Because the cohort was small, a breakdown by tumor subtype could not be done. Repertoires from blood and normal breast were more alike than repertoires from blood and tumor, and in about 85% of the 16 patients, comparing each tissue with blood separated tumor from normal. Enriched TCRB sequences shared across patients were found to be mostly commonly generated sequences that were unlikely to play an important role in the tumor microenvironment. Sequencing bulk genomic DNA from unsorted cells could not capture chain pairing or functional markers like CD4, CD8 and FOXP3. Tumors showed around 2.5-fold higher T cell density and higher clonality than adjacent normal breast tissue.

The study profiled bulk TCR beta-chain repertoires in matched peripheral blood, tumor and adjacent normal breast tissue taken from approximately 16 patients with early-stage breast cancer. Before surgery, about 4.5-10 mL of whole blood was collected into EDTA tubes and then processed within 2 hours. Peripheral blood mononuclear cells were isolated by Ficoll-Paque centrifugation in SepMate-50 tubes. PBMCs were cryopreserved in around 90% FBS with about 10% DMSO in aliquots of 2 to 4 million cells and stored in liquid nitrogen. Genomic DNA was extracted with the Qiagen AllPrep DNA/RNA Mini kit. Each sample was amplified in two independent genomic DNA replicates, using roughly 0.51 ug for blood and around 1.6 ug for tumor or normal breast. Following the manufacturer's instructions, the ImmunoSeq Intro kit was used to carry out TCRB sequencing on genomic DNA. Multiplex PCR ran roughly 30 cycles with proprietary primers and spike-in control sequences for absolute quantification. Single-end 150-bp reads were used to sequence an 87-bp fragment spanning the CDR3 plus the flanking V and J genes. Seven samples, with two replicates for each sample, were multiplexed per lane of an Illumina MiSeq using version 3.0 chemistry. In the original analysis: Raw data were processed with the vendor's proprietary pipeline, and both replicates were merged into a single result per sample. Clonotypes were defined as productive rearrangements sharing the V-gene family, CDR3 amino acid sequence and J-gene segment. Clonality was calculated as 1 minus the normalized Shannon entropy (Pielou evenness) of TCRB abundances. To estimate T cell density, the total number of templates was divided by the number of input cells, which was inferred from the amount of DNA input. Recon with default parameters was used to estimate total repertoire diversity and clonality. A clonotype was considered tumor-enriched if its abundance in tumor exceeded 0.1% and was at least 32-fold higher than its abundance in normal breast. TCRdb re-hosts the immuneACCESS table, in-frame sequences only. Its copies lack some clones; in the studies checked, an unresolved V gene accounts for under half of them, and the cause for the rest is not known. Clone size and V and J calls were adopted from that table, with D and trimming inferred from the DNA. This sample has about 38,000 clones in its table, and under 80% of those were observed once. The ten largest account for less than 7.5% of the sample.

The CDR3, from cysteine to phenylalanine, totals 14 residues. Of all the DNA, just the CDR3 is kept, 42 bases in frame from base 1. From a lookup of the germline V gene, CDR1 and CDR2 are SGHTA and FQGTGA. Between the V and J ends, shortened by 5 bases and 5 bases respectively, the junction contains 16 bases. This receptor was identified in a person aged 55 to 75 with breast cancer. The specimen was blood. In this chain, TRBV7-3 is recombined with TRBJ2-7; possibly the D gene is TRBD2, per 6 matching bases. The DNA is TGTGCCAGCAGCCCCTGGGGGGTAGGGGACGAGCAGTACTTC. Its translation reads: CASSPWGVGDEQYF.